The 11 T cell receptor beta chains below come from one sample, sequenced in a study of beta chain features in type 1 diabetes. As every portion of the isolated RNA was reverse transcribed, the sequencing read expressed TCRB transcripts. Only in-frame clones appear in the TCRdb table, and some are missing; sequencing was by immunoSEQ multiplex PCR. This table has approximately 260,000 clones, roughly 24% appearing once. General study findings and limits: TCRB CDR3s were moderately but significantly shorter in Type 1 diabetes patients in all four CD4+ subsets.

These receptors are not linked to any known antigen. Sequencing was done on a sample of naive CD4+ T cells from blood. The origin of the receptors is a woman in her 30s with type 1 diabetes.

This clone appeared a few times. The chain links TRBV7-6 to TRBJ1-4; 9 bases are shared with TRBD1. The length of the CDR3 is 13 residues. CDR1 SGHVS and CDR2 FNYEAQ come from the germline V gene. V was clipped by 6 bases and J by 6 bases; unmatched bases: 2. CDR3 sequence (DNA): TGTGCCAGCAGGGGACAGGGATATGAAAAACTGTTTTTT. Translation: CASRGQGYEKLFF.

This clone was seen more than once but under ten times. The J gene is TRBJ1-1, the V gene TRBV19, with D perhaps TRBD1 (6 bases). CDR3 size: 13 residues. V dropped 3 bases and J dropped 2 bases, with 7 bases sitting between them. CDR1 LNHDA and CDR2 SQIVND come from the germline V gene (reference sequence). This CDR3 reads CASSMDSNTEAFF. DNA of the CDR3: TGTGCCAGTAGTATGGACAGTAACACTGAAGCTTTCTTT.

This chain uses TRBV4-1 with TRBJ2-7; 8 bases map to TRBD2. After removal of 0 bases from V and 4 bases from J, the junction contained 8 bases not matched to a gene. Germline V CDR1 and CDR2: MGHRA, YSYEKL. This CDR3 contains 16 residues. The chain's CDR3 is CASSQERLAGRYEQYF. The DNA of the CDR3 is TGCGCCAGCAGCCAAGAGAGATTAGCGGGACGTTACGAGCAGTACTTC.

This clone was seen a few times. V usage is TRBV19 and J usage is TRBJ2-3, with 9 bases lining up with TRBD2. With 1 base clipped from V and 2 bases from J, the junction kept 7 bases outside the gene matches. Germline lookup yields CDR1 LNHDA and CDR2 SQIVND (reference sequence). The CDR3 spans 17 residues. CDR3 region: CASSIVPPGLATDTQYF. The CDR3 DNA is TGTGCCAGTAGTATAGTCCCGCCGGGACTAGCCACAGATACGCAGTATTTT. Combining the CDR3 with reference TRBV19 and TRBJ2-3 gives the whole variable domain DGGITQSPKYLFRKEGQNVTLSCEQNLNHDAMYWYRQDPGQGLRLIYYSQIVNDFQKGDIAEGYSVSREKKESFPLTVTSAQKNPTAFYLCASSIVPPGLATDTQYFGPGTRLTVL.

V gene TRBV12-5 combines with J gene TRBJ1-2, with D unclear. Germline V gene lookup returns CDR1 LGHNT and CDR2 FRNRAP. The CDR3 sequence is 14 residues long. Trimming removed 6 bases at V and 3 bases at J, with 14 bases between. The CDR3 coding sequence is TGTGCTAGTGGCTTAGATTTTGGGCACTATGGCTACACCTTC. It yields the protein CASGLDFGHYGYTF. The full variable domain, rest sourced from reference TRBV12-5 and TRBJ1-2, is DARVTQTPRHKVTEMGQEVTMRCQPILGHNTVFWYRQTMMQGLELLAYFRNRAPLDDSGMPKDRFSAEMPDATLATLKIQPSEPRDSAVYFCASGLDFGHYGYTFGSGTRLTVV.

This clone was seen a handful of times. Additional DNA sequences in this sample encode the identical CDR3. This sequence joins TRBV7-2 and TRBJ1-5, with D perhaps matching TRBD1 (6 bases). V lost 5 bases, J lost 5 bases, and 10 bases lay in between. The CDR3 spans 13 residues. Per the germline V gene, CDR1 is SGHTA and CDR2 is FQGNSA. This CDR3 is CASSPQGDQPQHF. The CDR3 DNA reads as TGTGCCAGCAGCCCACAGGGTGATCAGCCCCAGCATTTT.

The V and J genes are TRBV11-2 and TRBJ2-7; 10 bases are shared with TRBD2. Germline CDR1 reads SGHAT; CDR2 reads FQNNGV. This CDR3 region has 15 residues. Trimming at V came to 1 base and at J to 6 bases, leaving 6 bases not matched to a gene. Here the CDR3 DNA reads TGTGCCAGCAGCTTAGTGTCTAGCGGGAGACCCGAGCAGTACTTC. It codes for CASSLVSSGRPEQYF.

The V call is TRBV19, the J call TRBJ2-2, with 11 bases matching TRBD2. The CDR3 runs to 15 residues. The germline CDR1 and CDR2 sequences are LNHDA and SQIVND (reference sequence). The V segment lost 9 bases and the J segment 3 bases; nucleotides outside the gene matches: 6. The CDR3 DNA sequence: TGTGCCAGCTTTAGCGGGAGGGCCGACACCGGGGAGCTGTTTTTT. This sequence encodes CASFSGRADTGELFF.

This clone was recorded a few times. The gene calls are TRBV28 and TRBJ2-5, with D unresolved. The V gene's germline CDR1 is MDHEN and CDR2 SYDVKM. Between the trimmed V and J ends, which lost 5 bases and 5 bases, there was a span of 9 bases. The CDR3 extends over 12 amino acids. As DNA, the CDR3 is TGTGCCAGCAGTCCCCTGTTGGAGACCCAGTACTTC. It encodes CASSPLLETQYF.

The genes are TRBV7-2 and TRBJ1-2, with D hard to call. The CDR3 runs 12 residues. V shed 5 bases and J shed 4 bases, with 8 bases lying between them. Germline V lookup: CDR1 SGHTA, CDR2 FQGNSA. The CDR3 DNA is TGTGCCAGCAGCGCCCACAGCTATGGCTACACCTTC. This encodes CASSAHSYGYTF.

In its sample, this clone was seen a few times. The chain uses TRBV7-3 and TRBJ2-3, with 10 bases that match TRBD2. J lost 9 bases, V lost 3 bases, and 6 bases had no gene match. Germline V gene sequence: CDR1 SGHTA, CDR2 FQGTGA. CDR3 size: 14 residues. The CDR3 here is CASSLASGRQTQYF. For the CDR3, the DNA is TGTGCCAGCAGCTTGGCTAGCGGGAGACAAACGCAGTATTTT.